Each of the 32 T cell receptor beta chains below was sequenced from the same sample in a study of CD8+ T cells in alopecia areata. Documented treatment: oral pan-JAK inhibitor, 5-10 mg twice daily. Sequencing used cDNA as its template, made by extracting RNA and reverse transcribing it. Produced via immunoSEQ multiplex PCR; TCRdb's table is partial and in-frame only. In the table there are approximately 160,000 clones, less than 70% of which are singletons. Specimen: CD4+ T cells sorted from blood, collected at week 24, from a patient treated with tofacitinib. The receptors derive from a human donor with alopecia areata.

The chain combines TRBV9 with TRBJ1-6, with 10 positions matching TRBD1. V trimming: 2 bases; J trimming: 7 bases; junction bases outside the gene matches: 3. The CDR3 is 15 residues long. Germline assignment: CDR1 SGDLS and CDR2 YYNGEE. CDR3 DNA: TGTGCCAGCAGCGTGATGGACAGGGGGAATTCACCCCTCCACTTT. Translating gives CASSVMDRGNSPLHF.

The rearrangement links TRBV30 to TRBJ1-3, with D hard to call. The V gene lost 5 bases and the J gene lost 0 bases, with 8 bases spanning the gap. There are 13 residues in the CDR3. Germline V lookup: CDR1 GTSNPN, CDR2 SVGIG (reference sequence). CDR3 in amino acids: CAWEGISGNTIYF. The CDR3 DNA is TGTGCCTGGGAGGGAATCTCTGGAAACACCATATATTTT.

This clone showed up just a few times. The genes are TRBV13 and TRBJ1-6; 10 nucleotides match TRBD1. The CDR3 length is 15 residues. From germline, CDR1 is PRHDT and CDR2 FYEKMQ (reference sequence). V lost 0 bases to trimming and J lost 11 bases; unmatched junction nucleotides: 4. DNA of the CDR3: TGTGCCAGCAGCTTAGGCGTGGGACAGGGGCCACCCCTCCACTTT. As protein: CASSLGVGQGPPLHF. The whole variable domain, filled in from reference TRBV13 and TRBJ1-6, reads AAGVIQSPRHLIKEKRETATLKCYPIPRHDTVYWYQQGPGQDPQFLISFYEKMQSDKGSIPDRFSAQQFSDYHSELNMSSLELGDSALYFCASSLGVGQGPPLHFGNGTRLTVT.

The chain recombines TRBV4-2 with TRBJ1-1; D not resolved. The CDR3 extends over 15 amino acids. V was clipped by 0 bases and J by 3 bases, with 11 bases between them. In germline, CDR1 is LGHNA, CDR2 YNFKEQ. CDR3 loop: CASSQDRSAHTEAFF. As DNA, the CDR3 is TGTGCCAGCAGCCAAGATCGTTCGGCACACACTGAAGCTTTCTTT.

This sequence joins TRBV5-1 and TRBJ2-2, with a weak D call TRBD1 (6 bases). V was shortened by 5 bases and J by 4 bases, with 9 bases between the two germline ends. The CDR3 runs to 13 residues. CDR1 SGHRS and CDR2 YFSETQ come from the germline V gene. Written as DNA, the CDR3 is TGCGCCAGCAGACAGGGTCCCACCGGGGAGCTGTTTTTT. It is translated as CASRQGPTGELFF.

The rearrangement joins TRBV5-4 to TRBJ2-5; TRBD1 agrees at 8 bases. Losses at the gene ends were 2 bases for V and 3 bases for J; bases not matched to a gene: 3. Germline V gene data show CDR1 as SGHNT and CDR2 as YYREEE (reference sequence). The CDR3 is 14 amino acids. The CDR3 spells CASSFQGAKETQYF. CDR3 nucleotides: TGTGCCAGCAGCTTCCAGGGGGCGAAAGAGACCCAGTACTTC.

The rearrangement joins TRBV6-5 to TRBJ1-2, with 9 bases fitting TRBD1. The CDR3 length is 13 residues. Looked up from germline, CDR1 is MNHEY and CDR2 is SVGAGI. V lost 5 bases and J lost 8; bases outside the gene matches: 6. The CDR3 sequence is CASSRTGARGYTF. The CDR3 DNA sequence: TGTGCCAGCAGTAGGACAGGGGCGCGAGGCTACACCTTC.

This clone has more than one count but fewer than ten. Other DNA sequences from this sample encode an identical CDR3 as well. The chain carries TRBV29-1 and TRBJ2-1; D is uncertain. CDR3 length equals 9 residues. The germline CDR1 and CDR2 sequences are SQVTM and ANQGSEA. V was trimmed by 3 bases and J by 10 bases, leaving 4 bases between them. The CDR3 loop is CSVDREQFF. The CDR3 DNA follows: TGCAGCGTTGACCGGGAGCAGTTCTTC.

V is TRBV18 and J is TRBJ2-7, with a possible D match to TRBD2 (6 bases). The germline gives CDR1 KGHSH, CDR2 LQKENI. The V end lost 3 bases, the J end lost 1 base, and 19 bases lay between the germline ends. This CDR3 region has 17 residues. The CDR3 loop reads CASSPRSTSGTSYEQYF. CDR3 DNA sequence: TGTGCCAGCTCACCCCGAAGCACGTCCGGGACTTCCTACGAGCAGTACTTC.

The chain is built from TRBV6-6 and TRBJ1-5; maybe TRBD1 (6 bases). Per the germline V gene, CDR1 is MNHNY and CDR2 is SVGAGI (reference sequence). The CDR3 runs 15 residues. V lost 4 bases, J lost 7 bases, and 17 bases lay in between. The CDR3 DNA reads as TGTGCCAGCAGTTCCCGGGACATCGGTAAGCAGCCCCAGCATTTT. Translation: CASSSRDIGKQPQHF.

This clone was seen a few times. The chain recombines TRBV28 with TRBJ2-5; 10 bases fit TRBD1. With V trimmed by 1 base and J by 4 bases, 6 bases remained unmatched. Germline-derived CDR1 and CDR2 are MDHEN and SYDVKM. The CDR3 length is 16 residues. The CDR3 DNA follows: TGTGCCAGCAGTTTATCACGGACAGGGGGGGGAGAGACCCAGTACTTC. Translated: CASSLSRTGGGETQYF.

The chain employs TRBV4-2 and TRBJ1-2; no clear D gene. Germline CDR1 reads LGHNA; CDR2 reads YNFKEQ. V lost 4 bases to trimming and J lost 0 bases, with 9 bases between them. The CDR3 totals 14 residues. The CDR3 region has the DNA TGTGCCAGCAGCCGTAAGGATACTAACTATGGCTACACCTTC. Translating it yields CASSRKDTNYGYTF.

This chain joins TRBV29-1 and TRBJ2-7, with TRBD2 matching over 7 bases. The germline gives CDR1 SQVTM, CDR2 ANQGSEA. This CDR3 is built from 15 residues. The junction had 9 bases not matched to a gene; V was cut back by 4 bases and J by 0 bases. The CDR3 DNA reads as TGCAGCGTTGGTATGGCTAGCGGCGTCTCCTACGAGCAGTACTTC. Translation: CSVGMASGVSYEQYF.

V gene TRBV2 combines with J gene TRBJ2-1; the D is unclear. Trimming left V 4 bases short and J 6 bases short, with 13 bases between. In germline, CDR1 is SNHLY, CDR2 FYNNEI. The CDR3 contains 14 residues. In nucleotides, the CDR3 is TGTGCCAGCAGTGCCACGGACGTGGGCAATGAGCAGTTCTTC. It encodes CASSATDVGNEQFF.

This chain joins TRBV30 and TRBJ1-1, with D possibly being TRBD1 (5 bases). Trimming took 2 bases from V and 1 from J, leaving 8 bases between them. CDR3 size: 13 residues. CDR1 is GTSNPN and CDR2 is SVGIG in the germline V gene (reference sequence). The CDR3 spells CAWSPGGNTEAFF. As DNA, the CDR3 is TGTGCCTGGAGTCCTGGGGGGAACACTGAAGCTTTCTTT.

The V gene is TRBV30, the J gene TRBJ2-7, with 11 bases that match TRBD2. Germline V CDR1 and CDR2: GTSNPN, SVGIG (reference sequence). J gave up 6 bases and V 2 bases, and 3 bases lay outside the gene matches. This CDR3 is 13 amino acids long. The CDR3, as DNA: TGTGCCTGGAGTACTAGCGGGGGACGCGAGCAGTACTTC. The encoded protein is CAWSTSGGREQYF. Complete variable domain (other parts from reference TRBV30 and TRBJ2-7): SQTIHQWPATLVQPVGSPLSLECTVEGTSNPNLYWYRQAAGRGLQLLFYSVGIGQISSEVPQNLSASRPQDRQFILSSKKLLLSDSGFYLCAWSTSGGREQYFGPGTRLTVT.

The chain recombines TRBV7-9 with TRBJ1-1; a possible D gene is TRBD1 (5 bases). Germline V gene data show CDR1 as SEHNR and CDR2 as FQNEAQ (reference sequence). The CDR3 consists of 12 residues. Trimming took 3 bases from V and 8 from J, leaving 10 bases between them. CDR3 DNA: TGTGCCAGCAGCTTCAGCGGGACGGAAGCTTTCTTT. Protein sequence: CASSFSGTEAFF.

This chain links TRBV15 with TRBJ1-2, with D possibly being TRBD1 (6 bases). V shed 7 bases and J shed 0 bases, with 15 bases lying between them. The CDR3 totals 15 residues. The V gene's germline CDR1 is LNHNV and CDR2 YYDKDF (reference sequence). CDR3 region: CATNTGRVTNYGYTF. In nucleotides, the CDR3 is TGTGCCACCAATACAGGGAGAGTAACTAACTATGGCTACACCTTC.

The J gene is TRBJ2-7, the V gene TRBV30; D perhaps matches TRBD1 (5 bases). The CDR3 extends over 13 amino acids. The V gene lost 2 bases and the J gene lost 5 bases, with 13 bases spanning the gap. The germline gives CDR1 GTSNPN, CDR2 SVGIG (reference sequence). The CDR3 loop reads CAWSTQGLNEQYF. The CDR3 DNA follows: TGTGCCTGGAGTACGCAGGGTCTCAACGAGCAGTACTTC. Together with reference TRBV30 and TRBJ2-7, the CDR3 gives the full variable domain: SQTIHQWPATLVQPVGSPLSLECTVEGTSNPNLYWYRQAAGRGLQLLFYSVGIGQISSEVPQNLSASRPQDRQFILSSKKLLLSDSGFYLCAWSTQGLNEQYFGPGTRLTVT.

Worth noting for this clone: The sample has other DNA sequences that encode this CDR3 too. This sequence joins TRBV20-1 and TRBJ2-3; D may be TRBD1 (5 bases). Trimming left V 3 bases short and J 6 bases short, with 7 bases between. This CDR3 is built from 11 residues. CDR1 and CDR2 from the germline V gene are DFQATT and SNEGSKA (reference sequence). CDR3 residues: CSARSGDTQYF. CDR3 DNA sequence: TGCAGTGCTAGGTCAGGGGATACGCAGTATTTT.

The rearrangement joins TRBV30 to TRBJ2-6; TRBD1 agrees at 8 bases. Germline trimming cut 2 bases from V and 0 bases from J; bases unmatched to any gene: 3. The CDR3 is 16 amino acids. The V gene's germline CDR1 is GTSNPN and CDR2 SVGIG (reference sequence). This CDR3 reads CAWSRTGHSGANVLTF. CDR3 sequence (DNA): TGTGCCTGGAGTCGGACAGGGCACTCTGGGGCCAACGTCCTGACTTTC.

Note on this clone: At one of its ends the junction is not consistent with the germline gene, which may arise from a read error. V usage is TRBV5-1 and J usage is TRBJ2-2; D uncertain. CDR1 is SGHRS and CDR2 is YFSETQ in the germline V gene. This CDR3 comprises 14 residues. CDR3 loop: CASRFAANTGELFF. Written as DNA, the CDR3 is TGCGCCAGCCGCTTCGCGGCGAACACCGGGGAGCTGTTTTTT.

The rearrangement links TRBV6-1 to TRBJ1-5; D gene ambiguous. The CDR3 is 14 amino acids. V was pared by 2 bases and J by 4 bases, with 9 bases between. The germline V gene encodes CDR1 MNHNS and CDR2 SASEGT. The CDR3 reads CASSETISNQPQHF. The CDR3 DNA follows: TGTGCCAGCAGTGAAACTATTAGTAATCAGCCCCAGCATTTT.

The chain employs TRBV5-1 and TRBJ2-5, with D possibly matching TRBD1 (6 bases). The CDR3 has 14 amino acids. V lost 6 bases and J lost 5, with 17 bases in between. Germline V gives CDR1 SGHRS, CDR2 YFSETQ. CDR3 bases: TGCGCCAGCACCCAACAGGGAAGGGGTGAGACCCAGTACTTC. Amino acids: CASTQQGRGETQYF.

The rearrangement links TRBV7-9 to TRBJ2-3, with 8 positions matching TRBD1. The CDR3 consists of 16 residues. The germline CDR1 and CDR2 sequences are SEHNR and FQNEAQ (reference sequence). J gave up 0 bases and V 5 bases, and 7 bases lay outside the gene matches. Here the CDR3 reads CASSPLRQGSTDTQYF. The CDR3 bases are TGTGCCAGCAGCCCCCTCCGACAGGGGAGCACAGATACGCAGTATTTT.

This chain joins TRBV30 and TRBJ1-5; unclear D gene. Germline assignment: CDR1 GTSNPN and CDR2 SVGIG (reference sequence). The V end was cut by 0 bases, the J end by 9 bases, with 9 bases between. The CDR3 is made up of 12 amino acids. CDR3 residues: CAWSVNRRPQHF. CDR3 in DNA: TGTGCCTGGAGTGTAAACCGGCGGCCCCAGCATTTT.

This chain connects TRBV15 to TRBJ2-1; D is unresolved. Trimming stripped 4 bases from V and 6 bases from J, with 13 bases between. Germline CDR1 and CDR2: LNHNV and YYDKDF (reference sequence). The CDR3 is 14 amino acids. The CDR3 loop is CATSTIGIGNEQFF. CDR3 in DNA: TGTGCCACCAGCACCATAGGAATAGGCAATGAGCAGTTCTTC.

This chain connects TRBV6-5 to TRBJ1-2, with D tentatively TRBD1 (6 bases). V gave up 6 bases and J gave up 4 bases, with 12 bases separating them. Germline V gene sequence: CDR1 MNHEY, CDR2 SVGAGI. The CDR3 contains 13 residues. CDR3 residues: CASSPTGIYGYTF. The CDR3 nucleotides are TGTGCCAGCAGCCCGACAGGTATCTATGGCTACACCTTC.

This sequence joins TRBV18 and TRBJ2-1; 8 bases line up with TRBD1. V trimming: 3 bases; J trimming: 8 bases; junction bases outside the gene matches: 9. The germline V gene has CDR1 KGHSH and CDR2 LQKENI. This CDR3 has 15 residues. Here the CDR3 DNA reads TGTGCCAGCTCACCTGGGACAGGAGGGCTATATGAGCAGTTCTTC. It yields the protein CASSPGTGGLYEQFF.

The J gene is TRBJ1-2, the V gene TRBV30; tentative D call: TRBD1 (6 bases). The V gene lost 4 bases and the J gene lost 8 bases, with 20 bases spanning the gap. The germline V gene encodes CDR1 GTSNPN and CDR2 SVGIG (reference sequence). The CDR3 loop spans 14 amino acids. The CDR3 sequence is CAWKLQGGPGGYTF. The CDR3 bases are TGTGCCTGGAAGTTACAGGGTGGCCCTGGAGGCTACACCTTC.

This chain links TRBV4-1 with TRBJ1-5; D gene unclear. The V gene's germline CDR1 is MGHRA and CDR2 YSYEKL. CDR3 length equals 15 residues. V was shortened by 1 base and J by 6 bases, with 13 bases between the two germline ends. CDR3 sequence: CASSQADPTGQPQHF. The CDR3 DNA is TGCGCCAGCAGCCAAGCGGACCCGACTGGTCAGCCCCAGCATTTT.

This clone was counted only a few times. The chain couples TRBV14 to TRBJ1-1; D is undetermined. The CDR3 covers 13 residues. With 2 bases removed from V and 4 bases from J, the gap between germline ends came to 8 bases. The germline gives CDR1 SGHDN, CDR2 FVKESK. In DNA, the CDR3 is TGTGCCAGCAGCCAAAGGTGGTCCACTGAAGCTTTCTTT. Its translation: CASSQRWSTEAFF.